This passage covers 20 T cell receptor beta chains from one sample sequenced in a study of breast tumors, draining lymph nodes, adjacent tissues. In TCRdb, the multiplex PCR reads were re-called with MiXCR into one record per CDR3 protein. This table has 150,000 to 200,000 distinct CDR3 sequences, approximately 33% appearing once. Breast cancer patients provided tissue from their axillary draining lymph nodes. Sequencing was carried out using axillary lymph node tissue. These receptors were collected from a female donor with breast cancer. Some clones in this sample may be carry-over from other donors' samples.

This chain links TRBV12-3 or TRBV12-4 with TRBJ2-5, with 9 bases lining up with TRBD1. The V gene end was trimmed by 5 bases and the J gene end by 5 bases; junction bases not matched to a gene: 6. This CDR3 spans 14 amino acids. In DNA, the CDR3 is TGTGCCAGCAGTCCGACAGGGGGAATGGAGACCCAGTACTTC. This sequence encodes CASSPTGGMETQYF.

The chain carries TRBV7-9 and TRBJ2-3, with 8 bases that match TRBD2. The length of the CDR3 is 16 residues. Germline lookup yields CDR1 SEHNR and CDR2 FQNEAQ (reference sequence). J lost 4 bases, V lost 3 bases, and 9 bases had no gene match. The CDR3 DNA reads as TGTGCCAGCAGCTTCGGGTCAGCGGGAGCATCAGATACGCAGTATTTT. Its translation is CASSFGSAGASDTQYF.

The chain recombines TRBV20-1 with TRBJ2-2, with 8 bases aligning to TRBD2. This CDR3 has 12 residues. J lost 7 bases, V lost 3 bases, and 1 base had no gene match. The germline V gene has CDR1 DFQATT and CDR2 SNEGSKA (reference sequence). DNA of the CDR3: TGCAGTGCTAGCGGGACTAGCGGGGAGCTGTTTTTT. Protein sequence: CSASGTSGELFF.

V gene TRBV5-1 combines with J gene TRBJ1-6; 8 bases agree with TRBD1. Per germline, CDR1 SGHRS and CDR2 YFSETQ. The CDR3 covers 18 residues. The J segment lost 7 bases and the V segment lost 3 bases, leaving 15 bases of the junction unmatched. CDR3 residues: CASSSGTGGSSRNSPLHF. CDR3 nucleotide sequence: TGCGCCAGCAGCTCAGGGACAGGTGGGAGCTCGCGGAATTCACCCCTCCACTTT.

This clonotype was found many times. The chain has TRBV19 and TRBJ2-2; 12 bases fit TRBD2. CDR1 is LNHDA and CDR2 is SQIVND in the germline V gene (reference sequence). J gave up 10 bases and V 1 base, and 13 bases lay outside the gene matches. The CDR3 has 18 residues. The CDR3 here is CASSIAGLAGGQKVELFF. The CDR3 nucleotides read TGTGCCAGTAGTATAGCAGGGCTAGCGGGAGGGCAGAAAGTGGAGCTGTTTTTT.

This clonotype was picked up many times. The V and J genes are TRBV11-1 and TRBJ2-1, with D possibly called TRBD1 or TRBD2 (5 bases each). The CDR3 totals 14 residues. V lost 5 bases and J 2 bases, leaving 10 bases between the germline ends. Per the germline V gene, CDR1 is SGHAT and CDR2 is FQDESV (reference sequence). CDR3 DNA sequence: TGTGCCAGCAGCCCACTGGGGGCCTACAATGAGCAGTTCTTC. Protein sequence: CASSPLGAYNEQFF.

This clonotype was seen ten or more times. This rearrangement joins TRBV12-3 or TRBV12-4 to TRBJ2-2; TRBD2 is a possible D gene (7 bases). V was shortened by 1 base and J by 3 bases, with 21 bases between the two germline ends. This CDR3 spans 19 amino acids. The CDR3 region is CASSLEGWGGDYDTGELFF. The DNA of the CDR3 is TGTGCCAGCAGTTTAGAGGGGTGGGGGGGCGATTACGACACCGGGGAGCTGTTTTTT.

A remark on this clonotype: The germline gene is not matched at one end of the junction; a read error may be the cause. This chain connects TRBV7-9 to TRBJ1-1; a weak D match, TRBD1 (5 bases). Germline-derived CDR1 and CDR2 are SEHNR and FQNEAQ (reference sequence). The CDR3 runs to 12 residues. CDR3 protein: CAGSFGGDEAFF. CDR3 coding DNA: TGTGCCGGCAGCTTCGGGGGAGACGAAGCTTTCTTT.

The chain employs TRBV19 and TRBJ1-4; D call uncertain. CDR3 length: 13 residues. Trimming removed 6 bases from V and 6 bases from J, with 11 bases in between. Germline CDR1 and CDR2: LNHDA and SQIVND (reference sequence). The CDR3 is CASRGRGYEKLFF. The CDR3 bases are TGTGCCAGTAGAGGACGTGGGTATGAAAAACTGTTTTTT.

This clonotype came up a few times. A much larger clonotype is one base distant, so this may be a read error. V gene TRBV7-9 combines with J gene TRBJ2-7, with TRBD2 matching 8 bases. The CDR3 extends over 15 amino acids. The V gene's germline CDR1 is SEHNR and CDR2 FQNEAQ (reference sequence). The chain's CDR3 is CASSLGSGGPHEQHF. The CDR3 DNA reads TGTGCCAGCAGCTTAGGGTCGGGGGGGCCCCACGAGCAGCACTTC.

The CDR3 coding sequence is TGTGCCACAGGGGGCGGTAATGAAAAACTGTTTTTT. This codes for CATGGGNEKLFF. The chain recombines TRBV15 with TRBJ1-4; 7 bases are a match to TRBD1. The germline gives CDR1 LNHNV, CDR2 YYDKDF (reference sequence). Trimming removed 9 bases from V and 4 bases from J; junction bases left unmatched: 2. The CDR3 is 12 amino acids.

V is TRBV11-2 and J is TRBJ1-4; tentatively, D is TRBD1 (6 bases). Germline CDR1 SGHAT, CDR2 FQNNGV. The CDR3 contains 17 residues. V was clipped by 3 bases and J by 4 bases, with 18 bases between them. DNA for the CDR3: TGTGCCAGCAGCTTCCCCAGGACAGCTTACCGTAATGAAAAACTGTTTTTT. Its translation: CASSFPRTAYRNEKLFF.

About this clonotype: A much larger clone sits a single nucleotide away, making a read error possible. The gene calls are TRBV19 and TRBJ2-2; tentatively, D is TRBD2 (6 bases). This CDR3 is 15 amino acids long. Trimming removed 5 bases at V and 7 bases at J, with 17 bases between. The V gene's germline CDR1 is LNHDA and CDR2 SQIVND (reference sequence). CDR3 nucleotide sequence: TGTGCCAGTAGTCAATCGGGGAGGCCGATCGGGGAGCTGTTTTTT. Its translation is CASSQSGRPIGELFF.

This clonotype showed up many times. The genes are TRBV6-5 and TRBJ1-2; the match to TRBD1 covers 7 bases. The CDR3 covers 14 residues. Germline V gene sequence: CDR1 MNHEY, CDR2 SVGAGI. The trim removed 7 bases at V and 4 bases at J, leaving 9 bases unmatched. CDR3 coding DNA: TGTGCCAGCAAAGACGACAGGGCCGGCTATGGCTACACCTTC. Its translation is CASKDDRAGYGYTF.

This clonotype showed up just a few times. The rearrangement joins TRBV2 to TRBJ1-6; 7 bases are shared with TRBD1. The V and J ends lost 8 bases and 7 bases, in that order; junction bases with no gene match: 8. Germline loops: CDR1 SNHLY, CDR2 FYNNEI. CDR3 size: 14 residues. Here the CDR3 reads CASVTGQMNSPLHF. The DNA of the CDR3 is TGTGCCAGCGTCACGGGACAGATGAATTCACCCCTCCACTTT.

This clonotype has at least ten counts. This chain links TRBV7-8 with TRBJ1-3; D unresolved. V was shortened by 1 base and J by 4 bases, with 2 bases between the two germline ends. The germline gives CDR1 SGHVS, CDR2 FQNEAQ. The CDR3 runs 12 residues. The CDR3 reads CASSLGGNTIYF. CDR3 DNA: TGTGCCAGCAGCTTAGGAGGAAACACCATATATTTT.

This clonotype has a count of ten or more. V gene TRBV11-2 combines with J gene TRBJ2-3, with 8 bases aligning to TRBD2. CDR1 SGHAT and CDR2 FQNNGV come from the germline V gene. J was trimmed by 2 bases and V by 4 bases; bases with no gene match: 8. This CDR3 comprises 16 residues. This CDR3 reads CASSSVAGRYTDTQYF. CDR3 in DNA: TGTGCCAGCAGCTCAGTAGCGGGGAGGTACACAGATACGCAGTATTTT.

This clonotype was observed many times. The chain is built from TRBV11-2 and TRBJ2-3, with TRBD2 matching 7 bases. Looked up from germline, CDR1 is SGHAT and CDR2 is FQNNGV. The CDR3 consists of 19 residues. J was trimmed by 2 bases and V by 1 base; bases with no gene match: 15. The CDR3 here is CASSLGLGREGSITDTQYF. For the CDR3, the DNA is TGTGCCAGCAGCTTAGGCCTCGGAAGGGAGGGATCCATCACAGATACGCAGTATTTT.

This sequence joins TRBV7-3 and TRBJ1-1, with 7 bases lining up with TRBD1. Germline V lookup: CDR1 SGHTA, CDR2 FQGTGA. This CDR3 region has 13 residues. Unmatched junction bases numbered 6, after V lost 5 bases and J lost 6 bases. Written as DNA, the CDR3 is TGTGCCAGCAGCGCGGGGACAGCGGCTGAAGCTTTCTTT. This sequence encodes CASSAGTAAEAFF.

This clonotype was recorded many times. It may be a read error: a sequence one base away is much more abundant. This chain uses TRBV11-3 with TRBJ2-1; possible D gene TRBD2, 5 bases. This CDR3 has 13 amino acids. The germline CDR1 and CDR2 sequences are SGHNT and YENEEA. V lost 5 bases, J lost 9 bases, and 14 bases lay in between. CDR3 loop: CASSQTTSTEQFF. The CDR3 bases are TGTGCCAGCAGCCAAACCACTAGTACTGAGCAGTTCTTC.